This note documents a single T cell receptor beta chain sequence. Its target is not known. This sample's treatment: roughly 10-day PBMC culture with coronavirus spike peptide pools or control peptides (ViraFEST assay). With peptide pools, ViraFEST first expanded antigen-specific T cells and afterwards sequenced their TCRs. Sequenced with the Oncomine TCR Beta short-read assay was DNA taken from cultured CD4+ T cells. MiXCR, applied by TCRdb to the PCR reads, yields one record per CDR3 protein. The sample contains 8,000 to 10,000 distinct CDR3 sequences, less than 40% of which appear only once. The record originates from a study of vaccination and CD4 T cells after COVID-19. Study-level information: According to the study, participants were given two doses of BNT162b2 or mRNA-1273 vaccine. Cells were stimulated with overlapping spike peptides from SARS-CoV-2, HCoV-NL63, HCoV-OC43 and HCoV-229E.

The V and J ends lost 5 bases and 2 bases respectively, with 18 bases between them. The length of the CDR3 is 16 residues. This clonotype was obtained from a human donor with COVID-19. The sample was cultured CD4+ T cells from blood. The chain is built from TRBV12-3 or TRBV12-4 and TRBJ2-5, with D perhaps matching TRBD2 (6 bases). CDR3 region: CASSPHRYGGQETQYF. The CDR3 nucleotides are TGTGCCAGCAGTCCCCACAGGTATGGAGGGCAAGAGACCCAGTACTTC.